Each of the 26 T cell receptor beta chains below was sequenced from the same sample in a study of cytomegalovirus exposure and HLA in healthy donors. Primers: 60 Vbeta forward and 13 Jbeta reverse. Repertoires were generated with immunoSEQ multiplex PCR, while TCRdb's copy carries only in-frame clones and drops some. In total, the table holds roughly 100,000 clones. Material: PBMCs. The source is a man in his forties in good health and CMV-seronegative.

V usage is TRBV5-4 and J usage is TRBJ2-2; 10 bases fit TRBD1. With V trimmed by 0 bases and J by 3 bases, 5 bases remained unmatched. Germline values: CDR1 SGHNT, CDR2 YYREEE (reference sequence). The CDR3 consists of 17 residues. The CDR3: CASSLGWDRGYTGELFF. The CDR3 DNA is TGTGCCAGCAGCTTGGGGTGGGACAGGGGATACACCGGGGAGCTGTTTTTT.

V and J are TRBV19 and TRBJ1-1, with 8 nucleotides matching TRBD1. V shed 8 bases and J 4 bases; nucleotides not matched to a gene: 6. This CDR3 comprises 13 residues. Germline CDR1 reads LNHDA; CDR2 reads SQIVND (reference sequence). CDR3 loop: CASQGQAVTEAFF. The CDR3 DNA reads as TGTGCCAGTCAGGGACAGGCCGTCACTGAAGCTTTCTTT.

This chain uses TRBV2 with TRBJ2-1; no clear D. V lost 5 bases and J 8 bases, leaving 7 bases between the germline ends. Germline CDR1 is SNHLY and CDR2 is FYNNEI. The CDR3 is 11 residues long. CDR3 bases: TGTGCCAGCAGTCCTAGTGATGAGCAGTTCTTC. Translating gives CASSPSDEQFF. Supplemented by reference TRBV2 and TRBJ2-1, the full variable domain reads EPEVTQTPSHQVTQMGQEVILRCVPISNHLYFYWYRQILGQKVEFLVSFYNNEISEKSEIFDDQFSVERPDGSNFTLKIRSTKLEDSAMYFCASSPSDEQFFGPGTRLTVL.

The chain combines TRBV4-3 with TRBJ1-1, with 7 bases identical to TRBD1. Germline V CDR1 and CDR2: LGHNA, YSLEER. Trimming took 4 bases from V and 1 from J; bases not matched to a gene: 3. The CDR3 is 14 residues long. The DNA of the CDR3 is TGCGCCAGCAGCCCAGGGACAGCGAACACTGAAGCTTTCTTT. Translated, it gives CASSPGTANTEAFF.

V is TRBV5-1 and J is TRBJ1-1; perhaps TRBD1 as D (5 bases). Germline V gene data show CDR1 as SGHRS and CDR2 as YFSETQ. This CDR3 has 15 amino acids. Trimming took 0 bases from V and 0 from J, leaving 9 bases between them. CDR3 residues: CASSLDAQVNTEAFF. The CDR3, as DNA: TGCGCCAGCAGCTTGGATGCACAGGTGAACACTGAAGCTTTCTTT.

This sequence joins TRBV7-9 and TRBJ1-1, with a possible D match to TRBD1 (5 bases). The germline V gene has CDR1 SEHNR and CDR2 FQNEAQ (reference sequence). The CDR3 sequence is 14 residues long. Trimming cost V 2 bases and J 4 bases, with 11 bases left between them. The CDR3 nucleotides are TGTGCCAGCAGCTTAAGCCAGGGAAGCACTGAAGCTTTCTTT. The encoded protein is CASSLSQGSTEAFF.

The chain is built from TRBV11-3 and TRBJ2-5, with 7 positions matching TRBD1. Per the germline V gene, CDR1 is SGHNT and CDR2 is YENEEA. The J segment lost 5 bases and the V segment lost 4 bases, leaving 7 bases of the junction unmatched. The CDR3 length is 14 residues. The CDR3 loop reads CASSSGQAGETQYF. In DNA form, the CDR3 reads TGTGCCAGCAGCTCAGGACAGGCTGGCGAGACCCAGTACTTC.

This chain links TRBV5-1 with TRBJ2-6; D is unresolved. The CDR3 has 14 residues. Germline V gene lookup returns CDR1 SGHRS and CDR2 YFSETQ. V dropped 7 bases and J dropped 0 bases, with 8 bases sitting between them. The CDR3 sequence: CASGSSSGANVLTF. DNA for the CDR3: TGCGCCAGCGGTTCGAGCTCTGGGGCCAACGTCCTGACTTTC.

The chain recombines TRBV7-8 with TRBJ2-7; 8 nucleotides align to TRBD2. The germline gives CDR1 SGHVS, CDR2 FQNEAQ. This CDR3 is built from 16 residues. The junction had 12 bases not matched to a gene; V was cut back by 5 bases and J by 3 bases. CDR3 region: CASSPGGPRGGYEQYF. CDR3 nucleotide sequence: TGTGCCAGCAGCCCGGGGGGGCCCAGGGGAGGCTACGAGCAGTACTTC. Full variable domain (rest looked up from reference TRBV7-8 and TRBJ2-7): GAGVSQSPRYKVAKRGQDVALRCDPISGHVSLFWYQQALGQGPEFLTYFQNEAQLDKSGLPSDRFFAERPEGSVSTLKIQRTQQEDSAVYLCASSPGGPRGGYEQYFGPGTRLTVT.

V usage is TRBV7-2 and J usage is TRBJ1-4; D perhaps matches TRBD1 (6 bases). V was shortened by 2 bases and J by 8 bases, with 15 bases between the two germline ends. Germline V lookup: CDR1 SGHTA, CDR2 FQGNSA. The length of the CDR3 is 15 residues. As DNA, the CDR3 is TGTGCCAGCAGCTTATTGTCAGGGGCATGGGAAAAACTGTTTTTT. Its translation: CASSLLSGAWEKLFF.

On this clone itself: Other nucleotide sequences from this sample produce the same CDR3. The rearrangement uses TRBV11-3 and TRBJ1-3; 9 nucleotides agree with TRBD1. Looked up from germline, CDR1 is SGHNT and CDR2 is YENEEA. The CDR3 sequence is 15 residues long. Losses at the gene ends were 5 bases for V and 7 bases for J; bases not matched to a gene: 9. Written as DNA, the CDR3 is TGTGCCAGCAGCCCGGGACAGGGACCAGGGAACACCATATATTTT. Protein: CASSPGQGPGNTIYF. The full variable domain, completed using reference TRBV11-3 and TRBJ1-3, is EAGVVQSPRYKIIEKKQPVAFWCNPISGHNTLYWYLQNLGQGPELLIRYENEEAVDDSQLPKDRFSAERLKGVDSTLKIQPAELGDSAVYLCASSPGQGPGNTIYFGEGSWLTVV.

V gene TRBV11-2 combines with J gene TRBJ2-1; D is undetermined. The CDR3 is made up of 14 amino acids. The germline CDR1 and CDR2 sequences are SGHAT and FQNNGV. With 6 bases removed from V and 3 bases from J, the gap between germline ends came to 12 bases. Here the CDR3 reads CASSQDWNYNEQFF. The DNA for the CDR3 is TGTGCCAGCAGTCAAGACTGGAACTACAATGAGCAGTTCTTC.

The J gene is TRBJ1-1, the V gene TRBV5-1; the match to TRBD1 covers 8 bases. This CDR3 is 14 amino acids long. The V gene end was trimmed by 4 bases and the J gene end by 4 bases; junction bases not matched to a gene: 6. The germline gives CDR1 SGHRS, CDR2 YFSETQ. DNA of the CDR3: TGCGCCAGCAGCACCCGGACAGGGAGCACTGAAGCTTTCTTT. Amino acids: CASSTRTGSTEAFF.

The rearrangement uses TRBV5-1 and TRBJ1-5; a weak D match, TRBD1 (5 bases). Germline CDR1 SGHRS, CDR2 YFSETQ. The CDR3 spans 14 residues. Trimming cost V 2 bases and J 4 bases, with 10 bases left between them. CDR3 residues: CASSLTGLNQPQHF. In DNA form, the CDR3 reads TGCGCCAGCAGCTTAACAGGCCTTAATCAGCCCCAGCATTTT.

The gene calls are TRBV28 and TRBJ2-7; D unclear. V was cut by 6 bases and J by 5 bases, with 11 bases left in between. The CDR3 is made up of 12 amino acids. Germline CDR1 and CDR2: MDHEN and SYDVKM. The CDR3 DNA sequence: TGTGCCAGCAGCCTAAGTCGGGACGAGCAGTACTTC. As protein: CASSLSRDEQYF.

V and J are TRBV19 and TRBJ1-4; 7 nucleotides match TRBD1. V was clipped by 8 bases and J by 6 bases; unmatched bases: 6. The CDR3 runs 13 residues. The germline gives CDR1 LNHDA, CDR2 SQIVND (reference sequence). This CDR3 reads CASRGTAYEKLFF. CDR3 coding DNA: TGTGCCAGTCGCGGGACAGCTTATGAAAAACTGTTTTTT.

The chain recombines TRBV10-3 with TRBJ2-3, with 9 bases matching TRBD1. Germline CDR1 and CDR2: ENHRY and SYGVKD. CDR3 length: 15 residues. V shed 0 bases, J shed 5 bases, and the junction held 3 bases outside the gene matches. The CDR3 loop reads CAISESNRGQDTQYF. The CDR3, as DNA: TGTGCCATCAGTGAGTCGAACAGGGGGCAAGATACGCAGTATTTT.

DNA for the CDR3: TGTGCCAGCAGCTTAGGTTTCAGGGGTCGGGGGGCCAACGTCCTGACTTTC. It specifies CASSLGFRGRGANVLTF. The chain carries TRBV7-6 and TRBJ2-6, with a tentative D call TRBD1 (6 bases). Germline V gene lookup returns CDR1 SGHVS and CDR2 FNYEAQ. The germline V and J ends were trimmed by 1 base and 4 bases, with 14 bases remaining between them. There are 17 residues in the CDR3.

The chain couples TRBV19 to TRBJ2-6; unclear D gene. Trimming took 0 bases from V and 0 from J, leaving 3 bases between them. The CDR3 totals 15 residues. The germline V gene has CDR1 LNHDA and CDR2 SQIVND (reference sequence). CDR3 sequence: CASSIESSGANVLTF. CDR3 in DNA: TGTGCCAGTAGTATAGAGAGCTCTGGGGCCAACGTCCTGACTTTC.

The chain carries TRBV4-3 and TRBJ2-7, with D maybe TRBD1 (5 bases). The CDR3 spans 14 residues. The germline gives CDR1 LGHNA, CDR2 YSLEER. Trimming took off 3 bases at V and 0 bases at J, with 9 bases between the two ends. CDR3 coding DNA: TGCGCCAGCAGCCAGATCGACAGCTCCTACGAGCAGTACTTC. Its translation: CASSQIDSSYEQYF.

This CDR3 reads CASRVPGQGLNQPQHF. DNA for the CDR3: TGTGCCAGCAGAGTTCCGGGACAGGGTCTTAATCAGCCCCAGCATTTT. The chain uses TRBV19 and TRBJ1-5, with 9 bases identical to TRBD1. After removal of 9 bases from V and 4 bases from J, the junction contained 13 bases not matched to a gene. Looked up from germline, CDR1 is LNHDA and CDR2 is SQIVND (reference sequence). The CDR3 contains 16 residues.

The genes are TRBV27 and TRBJ2-1; 9 positions agree with TRBD2. Germline CDR1 MNHEY, CDR2 SMNVEV (reference sequence). The ends lost 3 bases at V and 4 bases at J; junction bases unmatched: 4. This CDR3 spans 15 amino acids. CDR3 loop: CASSFASGDYNEQFF. The CDR3, as DNA: TGTGCCAGCAGTTTTGCTAGCGGGGATTACAATGAGCAGTTCTTC.

The chain links TRBV7-8 to TRBJ1-1, with D unresolved. V lost 0 bases and J lost 3, with 8 bases in between. The CDR3 runs 14 residues. From germline, CDR1 is SGHVS and CDR2 FQNEAQ. The CDR3 DNA is TGTGCCAGCAGCTTAGCACGGGGTTACACTGAAGCTTTCTTT. Translating gives CASSLARGYTEAFF.

This chain links TRBV7-2 with TRBJ2-7; TRBD2 agrees at 9 bases. The germline V gene has CDR1 SGHTA and CDR2 FQGNSA. V dropped 2 bases and J dropped 4; count of bases not matched to a gene: 15. CDR3 length: 18 amino acids. In DNA, the CDR3 is TGTGCCAGCAGCTTAATCTCTCGACGGGCGGGAGGGCTATACGAGCAGTACTTC. The encoded protein is CASSLISRRAGGLYEQYF.

This chain connects TRBV2 to TRBJ1-1; perhaps TRBD1 as D (5 bases). This CDR3 has 13 residues. V was pared by 5 bases and J by 1 base, with 8 bases between. CDR1 and CDR2 from the germline V gene are SNHLY and FYNNEI. The chain's CDR3 is CASSSTGNTEAFF. The CDR3 nucleotides read TGTGCCAGCAGTTCCACAGGGAACACTGAAGCTTTCTTT.

The chain has TRBV6-5 and TRBJ2-7; weak D call: TRBD1 (5 bases). CDR3 length equals 13 residues. From germline, CDR1 is MNHEY and CDR2 SVGAGI. The ends were cut back, 2 bases at V and 3 bases at J, with 8 bases in the middle. The CDR3 region has the DNA TGTGCCAGCAGTTACAGGGGCATCTACGAGCAGTACTTC. This translates into CASSYRGIYEQYF.